Following are 13 T cell receptor beta chains from one sample sequenced in a study of T cell repertoires in cytomegalovirus infection. TCRdb re-derived calls from the reads in MiXCR, one entry per CDR3 protein. The table lists roughly 320,000 distinct CDR3 sequences, 9.6% of them singletons. The sequencing input was PBMCs. The receptors shown here come from a human donor in good health (CMV status not recorded). Some clones in this sample may be carry-over from other donors' samples.

This clonotype was counted ten times or more. The V and J genes are TRBV6-6 and TRBJ1-2; no clear D gene. V shed 5 bases and J shed 4 bases, with 17 bases lying between them. Germline V gene lookup returns CDR1 MNHNY and CDR2 SVGAGI (reference sequence). The CDR3 runs to 15 residues. The CDR3 nucleotides read TGTGCCAGCAGTGTGGGCGCCACAGCTGCCTATGGCTACACCTTC. Translation: CASSVGATAAYGYTF.

This chain joins TRBV20-1 and TRBJ2-7, with D unresolved. Germline V gene lookup returns CDR1 DFQATT and CDR2 SNEGSKA (reference sequence). The CDR3 has 11 residues. V was shortened by 0 bases and J by 9 bases, with 9 bases between the two germline ends. The CDR3 loop reads CSARDLHTQYV. CDR3 coding DNA: TGCAGTGCTAGAGACCTCCATACGCAGTACGTC.

At least ten counts were recorded for this clonotype. The V call is TRBV5-5, the J call TRBJ2-5, with D tentatively TRBD1 or TRBD2 (7 bases each). V was cut by 4 bases and J by 1 base, with 14 bases left in between. The length of the CDR3 is 15 residues. Per germline, CDR1 SGHKS and CDR2 YYEKEE (reference sequence). Written as DNA, the CDR3 is TGTGCCAGCAGCCACGGGGAGGGGGCCCAAGAGACCCAGTACTTC. Protein sequence: CASSHGEGAQETQYF.

The chain recombines TRBV7-9 with TRBJ1-4; TRBD1 matches 7 bases. V was clipped by 5 bases and J by 4 bases; unmatched bases: 10. The CDR3 is 16 amino acids. The V gene's germline CDR1 is SEHNR and CDR2 FQNEAQ (reference sequence). The CDR3 loop reads CASSRFTGQINEKLFF. In DNA form, the CDR3 reads TGTGCCAGCAGCCGATTTACGGGACAGATTAATGAAAAACTGTTTTTT.

This clonotype has a count of ten or more. This rearrangement joins TRBV29-1 to TRBJ2-1; 10 bases agree with TRBD2. V trimming: 2 bases; J trimming: 3 bases; junction bases outside the gene matches: 4. From germline, CDR1 is SQVTM and CDR2 ANQGSEA. CDR3 length: 15 amino acids. This CDR3 is CSVERERGGYNEQFF. CDR3 coding DNA: TGCAGCGTTGAAAGGGAGCGGGGGGGCTACAATGAGCAGTTCTTC.

This clonotype was detected ten times or more. The chain has TRBV7-9 and TRBJ2-7; a weak D match, TRBD2 (5 bases). Trimming stripped 4 bases from V and 7 bases from J, with 11 bases between. Germline CDR1 reads SEHNR; CDR2 reads FQNEAQ (reference sequence). CDR3 length equals 12 residues. The DNA for the CDR3 is TGTGCCAGCAGCTCGGGCCCGGGGGAGCAGTACTTC. Protein sequence: CASSSGPGEQYF.

This clonotype was observed many times. This rearrangement joins TRBV6-6 to TRBJ1-2, with TRBD1 as a possible D gene (6 bases). This CDR3 has 18 residues. V dropped 0 bases and J dropped 0 bases, with 17 bases sitting between them. Germline assignment: CDR1 MNHNY and CDR2 SVGAGI (reference sequence). CDR3 bases: TGTGCCAGCAGTTACTCGAATTCGGACAGCGGCCCTAACTATGGCTACACCTTC. Translated, it gives CASSYSNSDSGPNYGYTF.

The chain couples TRBV5-4 to TRBJ1-1; D remains unclear. The V end was cut by 0 bases, the J end by 0 bases, with 9 bases between. From germline, CDR1 is SGHNT and CDR2 YYREEE (reference sequence). The CDR3 is made up of 15 amino acids. The CDR3 nucleotides are TGTGCCAGCAGCTTGGCCGCGGGGATGAACACTGAAGCTTTCTTT. Translating it yields CASSLAAGMNTEAFF.

This clonotype was recorded many times. The rearrangement joins TRBV11-3 to TRBJ1-1; no reliable D call. With 1 base removed from V and 2 bases from J, the gap between germline ends came to 5 bases. This CDR3 region has 13 residues. CDR1 is SGHNT and CDR2 is YENEEA in the germline V gene. The DNA for the CDR3 is TGTGCCAGCAGCTTAGGATTCAACACTGAAGCTTTCTTT. Its protein is CASSLGFNTEAFF.

This clonotype was seen a few times. The chain couples TRBV5-6 to TRBJ2-3; D ambiguous. This CDR3 is 16 amino acids long. V was trimmed by 2 bases and J by 4 bases, leaving 17 bases between them. Germline V gene sequence: CDR1 SGHDT, CDR2 YYEEEE. In DNA form, the CDR3 reads TGTGCCAGCAGCTTCCCAATTTCCGGGCTGGCAGATACGCAGTATTTT. Amino acid sequence: CASSFPISGLADTQYF.

This chain uses TRBV28 with TRBJ2-5, with D possibly being TRBD1 or TRBD2 (7 bases each). Per the germline V gene, CDR1 is MDHEN and CDR2 is SYDVKM. Trimming took 5 bases from V and 5 from J, leaving 18 bases between them. CDR3 length equals 15 residues. The DNA of the CDR3 is TGTGCCAGCAGTCCGCAGGGGGGGCCTCATGAGACCCAGTACTTC. Translating it yields CASSPQGGPHETQYF.

In this sample, this clonotype turned up many times. J is TRBJ1-5 and V is TRBV3-1; 8 bases match TRBD1. V was clipped by 0 bases and J by 5 bases; unmatched bases: 3. The CDR3 sequence is 15 residues long. CDR1 LGHDT and CDR2 YNNKEL come from the germline V gene (reference sequence). For the CDR3, the DNA is TGTGCCAGCAGCCAAGAGGGGGACAGGTATCAGCCCCAGCATTTT. This translates into CASSQEGDRYQPQHF.

This clonotype occurred many times. V and J are TRBV10-3 and TRBJ2-7; the D is unclear. With 3 bases removed from V and 7 bases from J, the gap between germline ends came to 13 bases. This CDR3 is built from 13 residues. Germline CDR1 reads ENHRY; CDR2 reads SYGVKD. CDR3 residues: CAISDGDPGEQYF. In DNA form, the CDR3 reads TGTGCCATCAGTGACGGTGACCCTGGGGAGCAGTACTTC.